The sequence of this TCR beta chain was determined in a study of blood T cell repertoires in COVID-19. Study overall: Acute-phase and convalescent COVID-19 samples originated in the United States, Italy and Spain. The analysed material was cDNA or gDNA that came from T cells, B-cell-depleted T cells, or PBMCs.

Methods used by the authors: Amplification of reference gene primers was used by the study to estimate nucleated cell counts. Generated by immunoSEQ multiplex PCR, the TCRdb table keeps only in-frame clones and is missing some. The D gene and trimming were derived from the DNA, and the V and J assignments and clone size from that table. In the table there are approximately 110,000 clones, 70% to 90% of which are singletons. This clone has only one observation. Germline V gives CDR1 SNHLY, CDR2 FYNNEI. The CDR3 is 16 amino acids. Trimming removed 3 bases from V and 0 bases from J, with 14 bases in between.

The material sequenced was peripheral blood. The sequence came from a man aged 35-49 years with acute or convalescent COVID-19. The chain links TRBV2 to TRBJ1-2; D not certain. The CDR3 DNA sequence: TGTGCCAGCAGTGATCTTTCGGTGGTGGCTAACTATGGCTACACCTTC. Encoded protein: CASSDLSVVANYGYTF.